This TCR beta chain was recorded in a study of shared clonotypes between healthy human individuals. Whole-study context: The donors, two women and three men, were aged 18 to 49. Three plates were used per donor for CD4 naive, three for CD4 memory, two for CD8 naive and one for CD8 memory.

Germline V CDR1 and CDR2: LGHNA, YSLEER. Losses at the gene ends were 3 bases for V and 4 bases for J; bases not matched to a gene: 8. The CDR3 has 15 amino acids. The protocol was immunoSEQ multiplex PCR, while the TCRdb copy is restricted to in-frame clones and leaves out a portion. The data contain approximately 2.4 million clones, 90% to 96% of them seen just once; the ten biggest clones take up approximately 0.13%. The count of this clone is one. This sequence joins TRBV4-3 and TRBJ2-5; TRBD2 aligns across 7 bases. Sequenced input: naive CD4+ T cells sorted from blood. The subset: CD45RA+ positively selected. The sequence was obtained from a man aged 18-30 years in good health. In DNA form, the CDR3 reads TGCGCCAGCAGCCAGGGCGGGAGTGGGGGAGAGACCCAGTACTTC. This sequence encodes CASSQGGSGGETQYF.